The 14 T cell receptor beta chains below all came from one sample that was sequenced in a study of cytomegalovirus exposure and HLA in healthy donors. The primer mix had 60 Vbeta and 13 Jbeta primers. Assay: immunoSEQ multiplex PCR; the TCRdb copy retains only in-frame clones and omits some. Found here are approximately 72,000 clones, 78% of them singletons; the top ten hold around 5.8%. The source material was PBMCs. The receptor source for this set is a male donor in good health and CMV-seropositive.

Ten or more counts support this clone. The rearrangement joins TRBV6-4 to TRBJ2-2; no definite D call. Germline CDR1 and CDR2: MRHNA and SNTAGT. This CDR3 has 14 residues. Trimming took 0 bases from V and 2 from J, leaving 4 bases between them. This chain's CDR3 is CASSDSTNTGELFF. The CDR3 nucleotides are TGTGCCAGCAGTGACTCGACTAACACCGGGGAGCTGTTTTTT.

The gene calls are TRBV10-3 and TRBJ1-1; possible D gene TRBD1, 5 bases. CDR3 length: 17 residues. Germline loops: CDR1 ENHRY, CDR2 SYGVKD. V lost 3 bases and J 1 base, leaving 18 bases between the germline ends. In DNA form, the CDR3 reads TGTGCCATCAGTGAAGGTTTAGGAAGACAGAAGAACACTGAAGCTTTCTTT. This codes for CAISEGLGRQKNTEAFF.

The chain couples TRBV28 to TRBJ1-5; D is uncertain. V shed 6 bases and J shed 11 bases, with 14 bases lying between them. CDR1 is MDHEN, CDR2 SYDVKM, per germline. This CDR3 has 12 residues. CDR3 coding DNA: TGTGCCAGCAGCTCCCCGGTATTGACCCAGCATTTT. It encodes CASSSPVLTQHF.

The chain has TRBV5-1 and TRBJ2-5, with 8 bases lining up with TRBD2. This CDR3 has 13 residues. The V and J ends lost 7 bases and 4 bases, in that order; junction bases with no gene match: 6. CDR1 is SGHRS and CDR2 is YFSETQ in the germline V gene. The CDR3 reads CASAGGALETQYF. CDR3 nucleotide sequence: TGCGCCAGCGCCGGGGGGGCTCTAGAGACCCAGTACTTC.

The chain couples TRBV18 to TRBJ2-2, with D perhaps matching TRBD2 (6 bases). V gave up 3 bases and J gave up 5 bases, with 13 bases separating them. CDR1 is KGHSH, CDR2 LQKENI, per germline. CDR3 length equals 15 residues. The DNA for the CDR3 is TGTGCCAGCTCACCGACTGTTGGAGGGACCGGGGAGCTGTTTTTT. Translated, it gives CASSPTVGGTGELFF.

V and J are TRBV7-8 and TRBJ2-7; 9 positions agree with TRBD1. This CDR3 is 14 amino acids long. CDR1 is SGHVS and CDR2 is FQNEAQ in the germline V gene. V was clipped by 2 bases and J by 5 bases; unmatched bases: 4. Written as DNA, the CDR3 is TGTGCCAGCAGCTTACGAGACAGGGGGGACGAGCAGTACTTC. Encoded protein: CASSLRDRGDEQYF.

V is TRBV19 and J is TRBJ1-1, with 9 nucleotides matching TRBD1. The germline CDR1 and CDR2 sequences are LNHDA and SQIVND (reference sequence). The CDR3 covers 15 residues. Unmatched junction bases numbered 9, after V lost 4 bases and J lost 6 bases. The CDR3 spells CASSTGTGLSSEAFF. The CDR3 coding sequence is TGTGCCAGTAGTACCGGGACAGGGTTGTCGTCTGAAGCTTTCTTT.

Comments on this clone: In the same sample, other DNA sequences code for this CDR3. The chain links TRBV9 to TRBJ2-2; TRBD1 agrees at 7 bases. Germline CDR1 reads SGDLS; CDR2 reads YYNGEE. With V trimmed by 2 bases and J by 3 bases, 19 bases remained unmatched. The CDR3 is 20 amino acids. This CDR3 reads CASSVGTGVLHSLDTGELFF. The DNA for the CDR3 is TGTGCCAGCAGCGTCGGAACAGGGGTCCTACACAGCCTCGACACCGGGGAGCTGTTTTTT. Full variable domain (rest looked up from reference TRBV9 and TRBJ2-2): DSGVTQTPKHLITATGQRVTLRCSPRSGDLSVYWYQQSLDQGLQFLIQYYNGEERAKGNILERFSAQQFPDLHSELNLSSLELGDSALYFCASSVGTGVLHSLDTGELFFGEGSRLTVL.

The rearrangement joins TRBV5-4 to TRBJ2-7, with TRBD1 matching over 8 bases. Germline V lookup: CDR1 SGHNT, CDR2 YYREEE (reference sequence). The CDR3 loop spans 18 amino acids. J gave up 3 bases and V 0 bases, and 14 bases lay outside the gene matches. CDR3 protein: CASSLGAPLPTGVYEQYF. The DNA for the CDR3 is TGTGCCAGCAGCTTGGGCGCCCCACTTCCGACAGGGGTCTACGAGCAGTACTTC.

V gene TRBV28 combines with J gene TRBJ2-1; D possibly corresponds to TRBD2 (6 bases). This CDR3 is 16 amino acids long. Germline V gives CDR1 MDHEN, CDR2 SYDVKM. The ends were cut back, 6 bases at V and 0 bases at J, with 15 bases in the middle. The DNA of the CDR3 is TGTGCCAGCAGGACGTACTCCGGGGGCTCCTACAATGAGCAGTTCTTC. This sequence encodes CASRTYSGGSYNEQFF.

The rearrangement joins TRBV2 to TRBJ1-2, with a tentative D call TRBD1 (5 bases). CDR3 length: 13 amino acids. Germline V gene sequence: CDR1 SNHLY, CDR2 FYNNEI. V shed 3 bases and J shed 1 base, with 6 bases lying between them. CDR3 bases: TGTGCCAGCAGTGATCAGGGTAACTATGGCTACACCTTC. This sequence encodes CASSDQGNYGYTF.

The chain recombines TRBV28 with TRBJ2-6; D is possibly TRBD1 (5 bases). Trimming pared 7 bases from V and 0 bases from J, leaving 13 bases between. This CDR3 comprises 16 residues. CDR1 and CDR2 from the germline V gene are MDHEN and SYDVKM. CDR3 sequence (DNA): TGTGCCAGCACTGGACAAATTTTCTCTGGGGCCAACGTCCTGACTTTC. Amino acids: CASTGQIFSGANVLTF.

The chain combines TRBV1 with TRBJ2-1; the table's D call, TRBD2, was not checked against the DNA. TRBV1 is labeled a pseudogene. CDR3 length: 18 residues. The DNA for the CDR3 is TGCACCAGCAGCCAAGCTCCACCTAGCGGGTACGCCTACAATGAGCAGTTCTTC. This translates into CTSSQAPPSGYAYNEQFF.

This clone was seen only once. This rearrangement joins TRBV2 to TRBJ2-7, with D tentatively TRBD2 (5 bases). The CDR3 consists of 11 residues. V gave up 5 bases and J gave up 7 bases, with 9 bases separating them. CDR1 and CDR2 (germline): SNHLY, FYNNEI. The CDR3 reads CASSLWREQYF. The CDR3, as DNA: TGTGCCAGCAGTCTTTGGAGGGAGCAGTACTTC. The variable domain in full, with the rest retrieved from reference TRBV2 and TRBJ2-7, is EPEVTQTPSHQVTQMGQEVILRCVPISNHLYFYWYRQILGQKVEFLVSFYNNEISEKSEIFDDQFSVERPDGSNFTLKIRSTKLEDSAMYFCASSLWREQYFGPGTRLTVT.